This is a list of T cell receptor beta chains from one sample in a study of blood T cell repertoires in COVID-19. Profiled with immunoSEQ multiplex PCR; TCRdb holds only in-frame clones, not every one. The sample has around 110,000 clones, around four fifths seen once. The specimen sequenced was peripheral blood. The receptors were sampled from a man aged 55 to 70 with active or convalescent COVID-19. The CDR3 runs from the conserved cysteine through the conserved F or W. D genes are given only for firm matches. A row's size may be missing; if present it is once, few, many or a size class.

TRBV6-2/TRBV6-3,-,-,TRBJ2-1,14,TGTGCCAGCAGTTACGCCGAAACAGGGGGGGCTCAGTTCTTC,CASSYAETGGAQFF
TRBV11-2,many,-,TRBJ2-3,14,TGTGCCAGCAGCTTAGCTTCTCGCACAGATACGCAGTATTTT,CASSLASRTDTQYF
TRBV15,-,-,TRBJ2-7,15,TGTGCCACCAGAGAGGGGGTTCAGCCGTACTACGAGCAGTACTTC,CATREGVQPYYEQYF
TRBV7-8,few,TRBD2,TRBJ2-2,18,TGTGCCAGCAGCTCGGGACTAGCGGGAGAGGTGATCACCGGGGAGCTGTTTTTT,CASSSGLAGEVITGELFF
TRBV28,-,-,TRBJ1-4,13,TGTGCCAGCGGAGGGACCCCATACGAAAAACTGTTTTTT,CASGGTPYEKLFF
TRBV12-3/TRBV12-4,-,-,TRBJ1-6,13,TGTGCCAGCCGAGGGGGAAACAATTCACCCCTCCACTTT,CASRGGNNSPLHF
TRBV27,many,TRBD1,TRBJ2-1,14,TGTGCCAGCAGTACCAGGACAGGGATCTCCAGGGGGTTCTTC,CASSTRTGISRGFF
TRBV9,-,-,TRBJ2-3,14,TGTGCCAGCAGCGTGGGGACTAGCACAGATACGCAGTATTTT,CASSVGTSTDTQYF
TRBV2,-,TRBD1,TRBJ1-2,14,TGTGCCAGGACCGGGACAGAGACCAACTATGGCTACACCTTC,CARTGTETNYGYTF
TRBV15,-,-,TRBJ1-5,15,TGTGCCACCAGCAGAGATCCGGGAGGAGATCAGCCCCAGCATTTT,CATSRDPGGDQPQHF
TRBV4-3,-,-,TRBJ2-3,17,TGCGCCAGCAGCCAAGCCGGTTCCACCGGGAGCACAGATACGCAGTATTTT,CASSQAGSTGSTDTQYF
TRBV6-2/TRBV6-3,-,TRBD2,TRBJ2-7,20,TGTGCCAGCAGTTACTCCCCACCCGGACTAGCGGTCCCCATACCCCTCGAGCAGTACTTC,CASSYSPPGLAVPIPLEQYF
TRBV4-1,-,-,TRBJ2-3,14,TGCGCCAGCAGCCAAGAGACTCACACAGATACGCAGTATTTT,CASSQETHTDTQYF
TRBV7-2,few,-,TRBJ1-2,14,TGTGCCACCGCGGCGGACAGCCATCTCTATGGCTACACCTTC,CATAADSHLYGYTF
TRBV28,-,TRBD1,TRBJ2-2,15,TGTGCCAGCATAAACAGGGGGACATCCACCGGGGAGCTGTTTTTT,CASINRGTSTGELFF
TRBV7-2,-,TRBD2,TRBJ2-1,16,TGTGCCAGCAGCCTCCTGGGGCAGGGTTTGGGGGAGGGACAGTTCTTC,CASSLLGQGLGEGQFF
TRBV7-9,few,-,TRBJ1-2,12,TGTGCCAGCAGCATAGTATCTGATGGCTACACCTTC,CASSIVSDGYTF
TRBV5-1,-,TRBD1,TRBJ2-7,16,TGCGCCAGCAGCTTGGAGGGGGGACAGGGAGGCTACGAGCAGTACTTC,CASSLEGGQGGYEQYF
TRBV5-1,-,-,TRBJ2-3,16,TGCGCCAGCAGCTTGGCTACTAATCCTAGCACAGATACGCAGTATTTT,CASSLATNPSTDTQYF
TRBV7-2,-,TRBD1,TRBJ2-5,16,TGTGCCAGCAGCTCTATCTCGACAGGGCGGTTGGAGACCCAGTACTTC,CASSSISTGRLETQYF
TRBV28,-,TRBD1,TRBJ2-5,14,TGTGCCAGCACCGAACCACAGGGGAGTGAGACCCAGTACTTC,CASTEPQGSETQYF
TRBV3-1/TRBV3-2,-,TRBD2,TRBJ2-2,16,TGTGCCAGCAGCCAGGGACTAGCGGGAGCTACCGGGGAGCTGTTTTTT,CASSQGLAGATGELFF
TRBV12-3/TRBV12-4,-,TRBD1,TRBJ1-2,13,TGTGCCAGCAGTTTGTCAGGGGGCCTTGGCTACACCTTC,CASSLSGGLGYTF
TRBV28,once,TRBD1,TRBJ1-1,15,TGTGCCAGCAGTTCGCCGGGACAGGGGAACACTGAAGCTTTCTTT,CASSSPGQGNTEAFF
TRBV6-2/TRBV6-3,-,TRBD2,TRBJ2-2,18,TGTGCCAGCAGCCTCCGCCCTCCCGGGGGGGCGAACACCGGGGAGCTGTTTTTT,CASSLRPPGGANTGELFF
TRBV19,-,TRBD1,TRBJ1-1,15,TGTGCCAGTAGTCCCGGGACAGGCCTGAACACTGAAGCTTTCTTT,CASSPGTGLNTEAFF
TRBV10-3,-,-,TRBJ1-1,13,TGTGCCACCGTACAGGGTCTGAACACTGAAGCTTTCTTT,CATVQGLNTEAFF
TRBV28,-,-,TRBJ2-2,14,TGTGCCAGCGGCCCGGGGGAAGCCACCGGGGAGCTGTTTTTT,CASGPGEATGELFF
TRBV7-8,-,-,TRBJ2-6,16,TGTGCCAGCAGCCTCGGTCCTTTCTCTGGGGCCAACGTCCTGACTTTC,CASSLGPFSGANVLTF
TRBV6-2/TRBV6-3,-,TRBD2,TRBJ2-5,16,TGTGCCAGCAGTTACGGGCTAGCGGGAGAGGGAGAGACCCAGTACTTC,CASSYGLAGEGETQYF
TRBV24-1,few,TRBD1,TRBJ1-5,18,TGTGCCACCAGTGGTGGGGCAGGGGGCGACCGAAGCAATCAGCCCCAGCATTTT,CATSGGAGGDRSNQPQHF
TRBV5-8,many,TRBD2,TRBJ2-1,13,TGTGCCAGCAGGGGGAGGGGCTACAATGAGCAGTTCTTC,CASRGRGYNEQFF
TRBV7-8,-,-,TRBJ2-3,15,TGTGCCAGCAGCTTAAGAGGGAGAACCCCAGATACGCAGTATTTT,CASSLRGRTPDTQYF
TRBV3-1/TRBV3-2,-,TRBD1,TRBJ1-2,14,TGTGCCAGCAGCCGGATACAGGGGGGGAATGGCTACACCTTC,CASSRIQGGNGYTF
TRBV28,-,-,TRBJ1-5,14,TGTGCCAGCACCATGGGGGGGGCGAATCAGCCCCAGCATTTT,CASTMGGANQPQHF
TRBV27,-,-,TRBJ1-5,15,TGTGCCAGCAGTTTATCGTGGGGCGGGGAACAGCCCCAGCATTTT,CASSLSWGGEQPQHF
TRBV9,-,TRBD1,TRBJ2-1,16,TGTGCCAGCAGCGTAGGGACAGGGGTGTCCTACAATGAGCAGTTCTTC,CASSVGTGVSYNEQFF
TRBV5-4,-,-,TRBJ1-1,13,TGTGCCAGCAGCTTGGCCCTGTACACTGAAGCTTTCTTT,CASSLALYTEAFF
TRBV7-8,-,-,TRBJ1-3,13,TGTGCCAGCAAACAGGGTTCTGTGAACACCATATATTTT,CASKQGSVNTIYF
TRBV15,-,-,TRBJ2-2,15,TGTGCCACCAGCAGAGCACAGACGAACACCGGGGAGCTGTTTTTT,CATSRAQTNTGELFF
TRBV7-9,-,TRBD2,TRBJ2-1,14,TGTGCCAGCAGCATCGGACTAGCTGGCAATGAGCAGTTCTTC,CASSIGLAGNEQFF
TRBV5-1,few,-,TRBJ1-2,15,TGCGCCAGCAGCTCCACCCCAGGGACTGACTATGGCTACACCTTC,CASSSTPGTDYGYTF